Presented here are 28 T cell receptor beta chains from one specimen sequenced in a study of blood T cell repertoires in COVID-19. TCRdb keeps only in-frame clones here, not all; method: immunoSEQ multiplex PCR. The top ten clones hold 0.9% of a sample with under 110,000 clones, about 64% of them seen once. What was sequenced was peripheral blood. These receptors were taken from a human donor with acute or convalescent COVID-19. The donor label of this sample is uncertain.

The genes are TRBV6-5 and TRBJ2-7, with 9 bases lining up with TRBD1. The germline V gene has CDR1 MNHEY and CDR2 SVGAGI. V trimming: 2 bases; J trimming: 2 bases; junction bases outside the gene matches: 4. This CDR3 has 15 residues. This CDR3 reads CASSYQGQGTYEQYF. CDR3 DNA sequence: TGTGCCAGCAGTTACCAGGGACAGGGCACCTACGAGCAGTACTTC.

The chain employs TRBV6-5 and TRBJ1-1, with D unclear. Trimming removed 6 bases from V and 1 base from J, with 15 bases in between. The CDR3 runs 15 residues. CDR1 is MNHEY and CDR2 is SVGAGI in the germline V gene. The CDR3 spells CASRIPGDRNTEAFF. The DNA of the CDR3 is TGTGCCAGCAGAATCCCCGGGGATCGGAACACTGAAGCTTTCTTT.

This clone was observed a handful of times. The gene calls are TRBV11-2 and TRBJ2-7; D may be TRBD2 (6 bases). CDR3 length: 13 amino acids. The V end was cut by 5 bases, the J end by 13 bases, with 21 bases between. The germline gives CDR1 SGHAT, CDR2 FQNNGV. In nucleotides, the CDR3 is TGTGCCAGCAGCCTACGAGGAGGGGTGTTCTCCTACTTC. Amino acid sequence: CASSLRGGVFSYF. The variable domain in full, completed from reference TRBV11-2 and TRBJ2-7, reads EAGVAQSPRYKIIEKRQSVAFWCNPISGHATLYWYQQILGQGPKLLIQFQNNGVVDDSQLPKDRFSAERLKGVDSTLKIQPAKLEDSAVYLCASSLRGGVFSYFGPGTRLTVT.

CDR3 sequence: CASSRGQGDSPLHF. In nucleotides, the CDR3 is TGTGCCAGCTCACGAGGACAGGGGGATTCACCCCTCCACTTT. This chain links TRBV18 with TRBJ1-6; the match to TRBD1 covers 10 bases. Germline V gives CDR1 KGHSH, CDR2 LQKENI. Trimming removed 4 bases from V and 8 bases from J; junction bases left unmatched: 2. The CDR3 has 14 residues.

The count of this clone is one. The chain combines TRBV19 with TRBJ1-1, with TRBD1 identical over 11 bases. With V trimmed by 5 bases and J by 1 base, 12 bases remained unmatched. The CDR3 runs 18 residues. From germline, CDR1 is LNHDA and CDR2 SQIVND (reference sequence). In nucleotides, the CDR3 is TGTGCCAGTAGTTTAACGGGACAGGGGGGTTCCCGGAACACTGAAGCTTTCTTT. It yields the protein CASSLTGQGGSRNTEAFF.

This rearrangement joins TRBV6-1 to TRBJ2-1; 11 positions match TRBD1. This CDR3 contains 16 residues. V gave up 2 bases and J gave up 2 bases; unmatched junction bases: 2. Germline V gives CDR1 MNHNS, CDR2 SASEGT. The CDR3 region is CASSEMGQGAYNEQFF. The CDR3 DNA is TGTGCCAGCAGTGAAATGGGACAGGGGGCCTACAATGAGCAGTTCTTC.

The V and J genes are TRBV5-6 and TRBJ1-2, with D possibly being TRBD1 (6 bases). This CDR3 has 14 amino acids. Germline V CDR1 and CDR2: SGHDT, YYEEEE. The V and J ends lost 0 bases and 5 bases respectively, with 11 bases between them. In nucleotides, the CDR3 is TGTGCCAGCAGCTTGGGGACAGACGCGTATGGCTACACCTTC. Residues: CASSLGTDAYGYTF.

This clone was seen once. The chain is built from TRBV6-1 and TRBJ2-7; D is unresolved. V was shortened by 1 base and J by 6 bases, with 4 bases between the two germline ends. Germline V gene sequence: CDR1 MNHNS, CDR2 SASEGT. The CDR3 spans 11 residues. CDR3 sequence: CASSEVFEQYF. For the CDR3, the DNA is TGTGCCAGCAGTGAAGTATTCGAGCAGTACTTC.

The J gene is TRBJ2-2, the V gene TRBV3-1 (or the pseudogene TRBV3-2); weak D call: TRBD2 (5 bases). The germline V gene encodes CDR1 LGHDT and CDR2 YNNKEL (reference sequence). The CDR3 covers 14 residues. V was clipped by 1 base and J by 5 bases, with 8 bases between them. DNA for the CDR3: TGTGCCAGCAGCCAAGTCGGGGTGACCGGGGAGCTGTTTTTT. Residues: CASSQVGVTGELFF.

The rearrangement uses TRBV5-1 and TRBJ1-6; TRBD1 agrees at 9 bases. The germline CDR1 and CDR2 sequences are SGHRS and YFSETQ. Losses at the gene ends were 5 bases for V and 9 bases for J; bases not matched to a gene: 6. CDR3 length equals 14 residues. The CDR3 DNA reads TGCGCCAGCAGAGAAGGGACAGGGAGTTCACCCCTCCACTTT. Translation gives CASREGTGSSPLHF.

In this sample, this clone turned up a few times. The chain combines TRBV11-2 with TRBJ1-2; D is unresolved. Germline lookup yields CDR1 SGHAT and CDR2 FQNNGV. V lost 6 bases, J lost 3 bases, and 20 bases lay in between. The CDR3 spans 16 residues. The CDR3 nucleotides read TGTGCCAGCAGGCCTTTGACCCGATGGGAGCACTATGGCTACACCTTC. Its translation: CASRPLTRWEHYGYTF.

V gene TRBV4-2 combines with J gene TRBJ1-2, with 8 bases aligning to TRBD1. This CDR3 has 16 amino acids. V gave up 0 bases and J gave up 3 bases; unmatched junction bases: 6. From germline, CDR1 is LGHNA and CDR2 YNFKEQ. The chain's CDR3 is CASSQDPGGDDYGYTF. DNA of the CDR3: TGTGCCAGCAGCCAAGACCCAGGGGGCGATGACTATGGCTACACCTTC.

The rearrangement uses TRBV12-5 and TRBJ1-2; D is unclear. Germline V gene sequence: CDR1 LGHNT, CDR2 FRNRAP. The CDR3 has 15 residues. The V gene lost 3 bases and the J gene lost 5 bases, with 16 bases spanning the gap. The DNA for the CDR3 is TGTGCTAGTGGTTTCATTTCATCGGTTCGGTATGGCTACACCTTC. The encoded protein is CASGFISSVRYGYTF.

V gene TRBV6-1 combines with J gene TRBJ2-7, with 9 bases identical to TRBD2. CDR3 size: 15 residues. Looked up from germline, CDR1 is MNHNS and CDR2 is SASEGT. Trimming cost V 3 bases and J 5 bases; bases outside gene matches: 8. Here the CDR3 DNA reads TGTGCCAGCAGTGAGTCAAGCGGGGGGCGGAACGAGCAGTACTTC. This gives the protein CASSESSGGRNEQYF.

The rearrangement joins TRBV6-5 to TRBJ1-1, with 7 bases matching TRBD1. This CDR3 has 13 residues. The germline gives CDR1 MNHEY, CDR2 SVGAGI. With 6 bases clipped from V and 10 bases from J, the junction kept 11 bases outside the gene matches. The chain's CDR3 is CASRLNRGRGAFF. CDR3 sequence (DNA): TGTGCCAGCAGGTTAAACAGGGGCAGAGGAGCTTTCTTT.

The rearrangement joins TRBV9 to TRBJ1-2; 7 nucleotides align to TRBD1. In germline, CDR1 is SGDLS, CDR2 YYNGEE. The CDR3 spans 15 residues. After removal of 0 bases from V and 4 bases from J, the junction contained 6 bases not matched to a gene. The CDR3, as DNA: TGTGCCAGCAGCGTAGCCCAGGGGGGAGTCTATGGCTACACCTTC. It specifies CASSVAQGGVYGYTF.

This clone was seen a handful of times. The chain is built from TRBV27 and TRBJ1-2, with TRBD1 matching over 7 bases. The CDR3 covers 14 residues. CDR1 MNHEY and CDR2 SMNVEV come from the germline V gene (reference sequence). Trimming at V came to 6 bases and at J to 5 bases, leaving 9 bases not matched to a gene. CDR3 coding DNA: TGTGCCAGCAGCAAACAGGGGTACTATTATGGCTACACCTTC. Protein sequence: CASSKQGYYYGYTF.

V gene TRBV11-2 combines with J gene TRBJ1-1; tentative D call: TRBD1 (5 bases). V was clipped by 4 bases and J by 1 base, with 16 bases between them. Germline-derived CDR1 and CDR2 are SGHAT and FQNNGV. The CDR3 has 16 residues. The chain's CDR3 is CASSSTRQWGNTEAFF. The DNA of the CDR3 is TGTGCCAGCAGCTCCACCCGACAGTGGGGGAACACTGAAGCTTTCTTT.

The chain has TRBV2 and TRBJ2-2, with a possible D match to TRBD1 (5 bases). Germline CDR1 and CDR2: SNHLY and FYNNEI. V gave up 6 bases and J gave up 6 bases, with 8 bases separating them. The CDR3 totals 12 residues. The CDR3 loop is CASRWGAGELFF. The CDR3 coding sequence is TGTGCCAGCAGATGGGGCGCCGGGGAGCTGTTTTTT.

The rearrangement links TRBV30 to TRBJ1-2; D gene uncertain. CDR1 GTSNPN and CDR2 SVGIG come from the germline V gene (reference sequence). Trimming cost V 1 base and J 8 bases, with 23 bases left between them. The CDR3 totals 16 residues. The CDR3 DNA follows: TGTGCCTGGAGTGGGGTACAAGCCGGGAGCCGCTGGGGCTACACCTTC. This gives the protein CAWSGVQAGSRWGYTF.

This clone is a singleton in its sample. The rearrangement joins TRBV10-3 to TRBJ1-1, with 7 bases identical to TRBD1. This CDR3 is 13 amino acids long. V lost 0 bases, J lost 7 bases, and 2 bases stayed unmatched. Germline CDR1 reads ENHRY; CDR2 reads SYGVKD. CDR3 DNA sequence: TGTGCCATCAGTGAGTCGCAGGGGGGTGAAGCTTTCTTT. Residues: CAISESQGGEAFF.

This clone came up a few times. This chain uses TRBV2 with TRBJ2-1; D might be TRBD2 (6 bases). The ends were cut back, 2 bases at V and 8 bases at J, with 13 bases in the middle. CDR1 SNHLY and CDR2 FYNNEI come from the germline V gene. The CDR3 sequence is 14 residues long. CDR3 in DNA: TGTGCCAGCAGTGAATTAGAAGCGGGCGATGAGCAGTTCTTC. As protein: CASSELEAGDEQFF.

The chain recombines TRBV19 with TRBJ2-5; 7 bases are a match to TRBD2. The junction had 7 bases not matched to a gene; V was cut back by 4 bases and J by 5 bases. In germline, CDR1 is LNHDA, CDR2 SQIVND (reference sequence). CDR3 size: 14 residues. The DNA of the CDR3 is TGTGCCAGTAGTAGGGGGGGGACCACCGAGACCCAGTACTTC. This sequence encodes CASSRGGTTETQYF.

CDR3 bases: TGTGCCAGCAGTCCCGGGGTCTCGGGCTACACCTTC. It yields the protein CASSPGVSGYTF. The chain joins TRBV12-3 or TRBV12-4 to TRBJ1-2; D not certain. This CDR3 region has 12 residues. Deletions cut 5 bases from V and 8 bases from J, with 12 bases between.

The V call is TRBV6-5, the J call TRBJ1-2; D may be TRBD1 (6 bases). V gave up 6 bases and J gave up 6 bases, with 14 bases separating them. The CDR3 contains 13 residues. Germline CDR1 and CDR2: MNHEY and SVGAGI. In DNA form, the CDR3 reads TGTGCCAGCAGGACCACAGGGAAAGATGGCTACACCTTC. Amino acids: CASRTTGKDGYTF.

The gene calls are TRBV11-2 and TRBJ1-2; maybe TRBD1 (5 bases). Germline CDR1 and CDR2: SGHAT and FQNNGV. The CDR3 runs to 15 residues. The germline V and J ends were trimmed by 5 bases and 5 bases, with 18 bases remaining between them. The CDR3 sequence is CASSPGRAVVYGYTF. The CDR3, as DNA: TGTGCCAGCAGCCCCGGCAGGGCGGTCGTTTATGGCTACACCTTC.

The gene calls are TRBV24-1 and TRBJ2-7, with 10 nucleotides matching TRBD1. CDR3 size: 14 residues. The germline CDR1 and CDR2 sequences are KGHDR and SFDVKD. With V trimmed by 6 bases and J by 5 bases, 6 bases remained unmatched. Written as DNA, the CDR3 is TGTGCCACCAGTATGGGACAGGGGTCGGACGAGCAGTACTTC. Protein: CATSMGQGSDEQYF.

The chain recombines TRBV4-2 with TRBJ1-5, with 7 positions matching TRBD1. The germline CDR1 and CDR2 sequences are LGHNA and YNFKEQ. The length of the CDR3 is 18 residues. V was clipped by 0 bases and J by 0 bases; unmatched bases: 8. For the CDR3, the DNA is TGTGCCAGCAGCCAAGATCTCCCCGGGACAGCTAGCAATCAGCCCCAGCATTTT. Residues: CASSQDLPGTASNQPQHF.